The T cell receptor (beta chain) under discussion was sequenced for a study of T cell responses to AZD1222 COVID-19 vaccine. Using immunoSEQ multiplex PCR, the repertoire was profiled, and TCRdb retains in-frame clones only, with some absent. The data hold approximately 100,000 clones, with roughly 86% observed a single time. The V end was cut by 1 base, the J end by 1 base, with 6 bases between. The length of the CDR3 is 13 residues. Germline V gene sequence: CDR1 SGHTS, CDR2 YDEGEE. This chain connects TRBV5-8 to TRBJ2-7; D is ambiguous. Sequences were derived from peripheral blood, sampled on day 0 of AZD1222 vaccination. The receptor comes from an adult in good health. The CDR3 is CASSLLFSYEQYF. For the CDR3, the DNA is TGTGCCAGCAGCTTGTTGTTTTCCTACGAGCAGTACTTC.